The 11 T cell receptor beta chains below were found in one sample sequenced in a study of cytomegalovirus exposure and HLA in healthy donors (dated by TCRdb to about 2017). The protocol used for the library was the immunoSEQ multiplex PCR assay. A mixture of 60 forward primers for TCR Vbeta segments and 13 reverse primers for TCR Jbeta segments was used in the multiplex PCR. The table was pulled from immuneACCESS by TCRdb, which kept in-frame rearrangements only. Such tables lose some clones; where checked, under half of the loss comes from unresolved V genes, and the rest has no known cause. The sample table lists 150,000 to 250,000 clones, 85% of them with a count of one. Over 2% of the sample goes to the ten largest clones. Sequencing was carried out using PBMCs. The receptor source for this set is a woman aged 50 to 60 in good health and CMV-seronegative.

The chain couples TRBV19 to TRBJ1-5, with D possibly TRBD1 on 5 matching bases. Germline CDR1 reads LNHDA; CDR2 reads SQIVND (reference sequence). The CDR3 has 13 amino acids. Trimming pared 9 bases from V and 7 bases from J, leaving 16 bases between. Here the CDR3 DNA reads TGTGCCAGCAGGGCCCACCAGGGACAGCCCCAGCATTTT. As protein: CASRAHQGQPQHF.

The chain is built from TRBV5-4 and TRBJ2-3; D is possibly TRBD1 (7 bases). This CDR3 region has 14 residues. Germline CDR1 and CDR2: SGHNT and YYREEE (reference sequence). The V end lost 4 bases, the J end lost 0 bases, and 9 bases lay between the germline ends. The CDR3 sequence: CASSAGQSTDTQYF. Written as DNA, the CDR3 is TGTGCCAGCAGCGCGGGACAGAGCACAGATACGCAGTATTTT.

This rearrangement joins TRBV27 to TRBJ2-1; perhaps TRBD2 as D (6 bases). Germline values: CDR1 MNHEY, CDR2 SMNVEV (reference sequence). The germline V and J ends were trimmed by 3 bases and 7 bases, with 16 bases remaining between them. This CDR3 spans 15 amino acids. The CDR3 nucleotides are TGTGCCAGCAGTTTTCGGAGGGGAGGAAGTAATGAGCAGTTCTTC. Translating it yields CASSFRRGGSNEQFF.

This rearrangement joins TRBV21-1 to TRBJ2-3; the table's D call, TRBD1, was not checked against the DNA. TRBV21-1 is designated a pseudogene. This CDR3 has 15 amino acids. The CDR3 nucleotides read TGTGCCAGCACCAACAGGGGATCTAGCACAGATACGCAGTATTTT. It yields the protein CASTNRGSSTDTQYF.

The V call is TRBV6-6, the J call TRBJ2-5, with D maybe TRBD1 (6 bases). Deletions cut 6 bases from V and 5 bases from J, with 22 bases between. Germline CDR1 reads MNHNY; CDR2 reads SVGAGI (reference sequence). The CDR3 is 16 residues long. As DNA, the CDR3 is TGTGCCAGCAGCTTACCTTTAGGGGAGAGGGGGGAGACCCAGTACTTC. Encoded protein: CASSLPLGERGETQYF.

On this clone: Other DNA sequences from this sample encode an identical CDR3 as well. In DNA form, the CDR3 reads TGTGCCAGCTCACCAGGACAGGGGACAAATGAAAAACTGTTTTTT. Its translation: CASSPGQGTNEKLFF. This rearrangement joins TRBV18 to TRBJ1-4; 9 bases align to TRBD1. Losses at the gene ends were 2 bases for V and 5 bases for J; bases not matched to a gene: 3. Germline CDR1 KGHSH, CDR2 LQKENI. The CDR3 has 15 residues.

This chain uses TRBV19 with TRBJ1-5; D not resolved. The V and J ends lost 3 bases and 4 bases respectively, with 19 bases between them. CDR3 length equals 17 residues. CDR1 and CDR2 from the germline V gene are LNHDA and SQIVND (reference sequence). CDR3 residues: CASSIGQENPFNQPQHF. The CDR3 region has the DNA TGTGCCAGTAGTATCGGTCAGGAAAACCCATTTAATCAGCCCCAGCATTTT. Full variable domain (outside the CDR3, taken from reference TRBV19 and TRBJ1-5): DGGITQSPKYLFRKEGQNVTLSCEQNLNHDAMYWYRQDPGQGLRLIYYSQIVNDFQKGDIAEGYSVSREKKESFPLTVTSAQKNPTAFYLCASSIGQENPFNQPQHFGDGTRLSIL.

The V call is TRBV5-4, the J call TRBJ2-3, with TRBD1 matching over 10 bases. CDR3 size: 14 residues. CDR1 SGHNT and CDR2 YYREEE come from the germline V gene (reference sequence). After removal of 6 bases from V and 6 bases from J, the junction contained 7 bases not matched to a gene. DNA of the CDR3: TGTGCCAGCACCCCGGGACAGGGGCAGGATACGCAGTATTTT. This codes for CASTPGQGQDTQYF.

The chain recombines TRBV6-1 with TRBJ2-1; tentatively, D is TRBD2 (6 bases). This CDR3 is 15 amino acids long. Germline CDR1 and CDR2: MNHNS and SASEGT. V lost 2 bases, J lost 4 bases, and 12 bases lay in between. CDR3 DNA sequence: TGTGCCAGCAGTGAAACGGGAGCCCTGTACAATGAGCAGTTCTTC. Translation gives CASSETGALYNEQFF.

This clone was observed a few times. V is TRBV25-1 and J is TRBJ2-1; 8 nucleotides align to TRBD2. CDR3 length: 13 amino acids. From germline, CDR1 is MGHDK and CDR2 SYGVNS. J was trimmed by 9 bases and V by 6 bases; bases with no gene match: 7. The CDR3 region has the DNA TGTGCCAGCAGCACGATAGCGGGATTTGAGCAGTTCTTC. Amino acids: CASSTIAGFEQFF. Looking up the rest from reference TRBV25-1 and TRBJ2-1 gives the full variable domain: EADIYQTPRYLVIGTGKKITLECSQTMGHDKMYWYQQDPGMELHLIHYSYGVNSTEKGDLSSESTVSRIRTEHFPLTLESARPSHTSQYLCASSTIAGFEQFFGPGTRLTVL.

V usage is TRBV6-6 and J usage is TRBJ2-1; a possible D gene is TRBD1 (5 bases). V dropped 6 bases and J dropped 3 bases, with 15 bases sitting between them. The germline CDR1 and CDR2 sequences are MNHNY and SVGAGI (reference sequence). The CDR3 runs to 15 residues. CDR3: CASRSPGQGYNEQFF. DNA for the CDR3: TGTGCCAGCAGGTCTCCGGGCCAGGGCTACAATGAGCAGTTCTTC.